This record concerns one T cell receptor beta chain sequence. Its antigen is not identified. One end of the junction varies from germline; a read error may be responsible. The sample originates from a study of vaccination effects on CD4 cells after COVID-19. CDR3 size: 13 residues. Per the germline V gene, CDR1 is SGHRS and CDR2 is YFSETQ. The method was immunoSEQ multiplex PCR; TCRdb's version includes in-frame clones alone and lacks a portion of them. Of around 25,000 clones in the sample, about 80% were seen once. Sequencing was preceded by expansion of antigen-specific CD4+ T cells with viral peptide pools in the ViraFEST assay. Investigators separated out CD4+ T cells once approximately 9 days of culture had passed. The vaccine given was either BNT162b2 or mRNA-1273, in two doses. On both days 3 and 7, half of the culture medium was replaced with IL-2 medium.

The sample in question was CD4+ T cells from PBMCs cultured with SARS-CoV-2 spike peptides, obtained after COVID-19 vaccination. The V and J genes are TRBV5-1 and TRBJ2-3; 11 bases are shared with TRBD2. The receptor was isolated from a human donor who received a COVID-19 vaccine. Some clones in this sample may be carry-over from other donors' samples. For the CDR3, the DNA is TGCGCCAGCAGCTCCACTACCGGGACTAGCGGCCTTTTT. Its protein product is CASSSTTGTSGLF. The whole variable domain, remainder taken from reference TRBV5-1 and TRBJ2-3, is KAGVTQTPRYLIKTRGQQVTLSCSPISGHRSVSWYQQTPGQGLQFLFEYFSETQRNKGNFPGRFSGRQFSNSRSEMNVSTLELGDSALYLCASSSTTGTSGLFGPGTRLTVL.